The source of this T cell receptor beta chain is a study of shared clonotypes between healthy human individuals. The data were produced by immunoSEQ multiplex PCR, yet TCRdb's version contains in-frame clones alone and is incomplete. The sample consists of nearly 1,000,000 clones, 70% to 85% of them appearing once. In the case of this clone: Different DNA sequences within this sample yield the same CDR3.

Deletions cut 0 bases from V and 1 base from J, with 7 bases between. CDR3 length equals 14 residues. Germline V gene data show CDR1 as WNHNN and CDR2 as SYGVQD (reference sequence). Sequencing used memory CD4+ T cells sorted from blood. Subset meaning: CD45RA-negative fraction. The chain uses TRBV10-1 and TRBJ2-7; no clear D gene. The source of this sequence is a young man in good health. The CDR3 here is CASSESGRSYEQYF. CDR3 nucleotides: TGCGCCAGCAGTGAGTCGGGCAGATCCTACGAGCAGTACTTC.